Listed below are T cell receptor beta chains from one sample, sequenced in a study of glioma-infiltrating T cells. MiXCR, run by TCRdb on the multiplex PCR reads, gives a single entry per CDR3 protein. This repertoire shows around 190,000 distinct CDR3 sequences, around 40% found once; its top ten account for around 5.2%. Source material: glioma tissue, nonneoplastic brain tissue, or PBMCs (not recorded which). The receptor set was obtained from a human donor with low-grade glioma or glioblastoma, undergoing nonglioma brain surgery, or in good health (not recorded which). Both conserved end residues are part of each CDR3. The D gene is left open where the match is weak. The size of a clone is reported for some rows only, either as once, few or many, or as a class for expanded clones.

J gene | clone size | D gene | V gene | CDR3 DNA | CDR3 protein
TRBJ2-5 | few | TRBD1 | TRBV7-9 | TGTGCCAGCAGCTTAGCGAGATTAGGACAGGGGATACAAGAGACCCAGTACTTC | CASSLARLGQGIQETQYF
TRBJ1-1 | many | - | TRBV28 | TGTGCCAGCAGTCTCAGATACACTGAAGCTTTCTTT | CASSLRYTEAFF
TRBJ2-3 | - | TRBD2 | TRBV14 | TGTGCCAGCAGCCAACAAGGTGGGCTAGCGGGAGGAGGTACGCAGTATTTT | CASSQQGGLAGGGTQYF
TRBJ2-4 | - | TRBD2 | TRBV30 | TGTGCCTGGACGGGACTAGCGGGTAACATTCAGTACTTC | CAWTGLAGNIQYF
TRBJ2-2 | - | - | TRBV13 | TGTGCCAACAGCTTAGTATCCCAGGGGGAGCTGTTTTTT | CANSLVSQGELFF
TRBJ2-5 | many | - | TRBV3-1 | TGTGCCAGCAGCCAAATACCGGAGACCCAGTACTTC | CASSQIPETQYF
TRBJ2-1 | many | - | TRBV25-1 | TGTGCCAGCAGTGAATCCTTGGGGGCCTACAATGAGCAGTTCTTC | CASSESLGAYNEQFF
TRBJ2-3 | - | TRBD2 | TRBV12-3/TRBV12-4 | TGTGCCAGCAGTGAATCCGGGACTAGCGGGACCTTTGCAGATACGCAGTATTTT | CASSESGTSGTFADTQYF
TRBJ2-1 | many | - | TRBV28 | TGTGCCAGCAATGACCAGTATGAGCAGTTCTTC | CASNDQYEQFF
TRBJ2-7 | many | TRBD2 | TRBV20-1 | TGCAGTGCTACCTTCGGGGCGGGAGTCGCCGAGCAGTACTTC | CSATFGAGVAEQYF
TRBJ2-1 | - | - | TRBV19 | TGTGCCAGTAGTATTCCCGGTAGGTCATCCTACAATGAGCAGTTCTTC | CASSIPGRSSYNEQFF
TRBJ1-2 | many | - | TRBV4-1 | TGCGCCAGCAGCCCCCCGGATGTCGGCTACTATGGCTACACCTTC | CASSPPDVGYYGYTF
TRBJ2-3 | - | TRBD1 | TRBV5-1 | TGCGCCAGCAGCTTGGAGGGGGCAAGCACAGATACGCAGTATTTT | CASSLEGASTDTQYF
TRBJ2-3 | - | - | TRBV5-4 | TGTGCCAGCAGCTTAAGCGGCACAGATACGCTGTATTTT | CASSLSGTDTLYF
TRBJ2-1 | - | - | TRBV12-3/TRBV12-4 | TGTGCCAGCAGTTTATTTGGGGAAGCGGGTTTTAATGAGCAGTTCTTC | CASSLFGEAGFNEQFF
TRBJ2-7 | few | - | TRBV4-1 | TGCGCCAGCAGCCAAGATGTGGCCTACGAGCAGTACTTC | CASSQDVAYEQYF
TRBJ2-5 | - | - | TRBV3-1 | TGTGCCAGCAGCCACGGTGAAGAGACCCAGTACTTC | CASSHGEETQYF
TRBJ2-1 | - | TRBD2 | TRBV6-5 | TGTGCCAGCTACAATCCGTGGACTAGCAACAATGAGCAGTTGTTC | CASYNPWTSNNEQLF
TRBJ1-5 | - | - | TRBV6-2/TRBV6-3 | TGTGGCAGCGGTATCGACCAAAAGCGCCAGCATTTT | CGSGIDQKRQHF
TRBJ2-7 | few | TRBD2 | TRBV7-2 | TGTGCCAGCAGAACTAGCGGGAGCTCCTACGAGCAGTACTTC | CASRTSGSSYEQYF
TRBJ2-2 | few | TRBD2 | TRBV3-1 | TGTGCCAGCGGGGGACTAGGAAACACCGGGGAGCTGTTTTTT | CASGGLGNTGELFF
TRBJ2-7 | many | TRBD1 | TRBV20-1 | TGCAGTGCGTCGTCGGAAGGGGGACAGGGGTTCTACGAGCAGTACTTC | CSASSEGGQGFYEQYF
TRBJ1-3 | many | TRBD1 | TRBV28 | TGTGCCAGCGCACCGGGACAGGGAATAAACACCATATATTTT | CASAPGQGINTIYF
TRBJ2-3 | few | TRBD2 | TRBV11-3 | TGTGCCAGCAGCTCGGGACTAGCGGGAGAAGTAGATACGCAGTATTTT | CASSSGLAGEVDTQYF
TRBJ2-5 | many | - | TRBV25-1 | TGTGCCAGCAACCGGGACCTCAACCAGGCCCAGTACTTC | CASNRDLNQAQYF
TRBJ2-2 | few | - | TRBV12-3/TRBV12-4 | TGTGCCAGCAGTCTTGACCGATCCGGGGAGCTGTTTTTT | CASSLDRSGELFF
TRBJ1-2 | many | - | TRBV27 | TGTGCCAGCAGTTTAAACGGATATGGCTACACCTTC | CASSLNGYGYTF
TRBJ2-1 | - | - | TRBV6-2/TRBV6-3 | TGTTCCAGCGGTCACTCTAAAGGGGGAGTAGGGAATGAGCAGTTCTTC | CSSGHSKGGVGNEQFF
TRBJ2-1 | - | TRBD2 | TRBV5-1 | TGCGCCAGCAGCTTGAGTGGGGCCTTAGCGGGACGATACAATGAGCAGTTCTTC | CASSLSGALAGRYNEQFF
TRBJ2-7 | - | TRBD1 | TRBV24-1 | TGTGCCACCAGTGAAGGGACAGGGGAAGAGCAGTACTTC | CATSEGTGEEQYF
TRBJ2-7 | - | TRBD2 | TRBV20-1 | TGCAGTGCTTATTCTAGCGGGGGAACCTACGAGCAGTACTTC | CSAYSSGGTYEQYF
TRBJ2-3 | - | TRBD1 | TRBV7-3 | TGTGCCAGCATGACAGGGTCGGGAGATACGCAGTATTTT | CASMTGSGDTQYF
TRBJ2-1 | - | - | TRBV6-1 | TGTGAAAACCTGTCACGGAGCTCCTACAATGAGCAGTTCTTC | CENLSRSSYNEQFF
TRBJ1-6 | many | - | TRBV12-3/TRBV12-4 | TGTGCCAGCAGTGGGGGCATTCCTTCACCCCTCCACTTT | CASSGGIPSPLHF
TRBJ1-1 | - | - | TRBV20-1 | TGCAGTGCTTATGACCCGTACACTGAAGCTTTCTTT | CSAYDPYTEAFF
TRBJ2-7 | many | TRBD1 | TRBV27 | TGTGCCAGCAGTCCAAGGGACAGTCCCCACGAGCAGTACTTC | CASSPRDSPHEQYF
TRBJ1-5 | - | TRBD1 | TRBV2 | TGTGCCAGCGCTTGGACAGGGGACAATCAGCGCCGGCATTTT | CASAWTGDNQRRHF
TRBJ2-1 | - | - | TRBV5-4 | TGTGCCAGCAGCTACCCGGGAGCCCAATCCAATGAGCAGCTCTTC | CASSYPGAQSNEQLF
TRBJ1-1 | many | TRBD1 | TRBV10-3 | TGTGCCATCAGCCGACAGGGGGGAGGGATGAACACTGAAGCTTTCTTT | CAISRQGGGMNTEAFF
TRBJ2-3 | many | TRBD2 | TRBV2 | TGTGCCAGCAGTGAGGGGGGGACGCTCGATACGCAGTATTTT | CASSEGGTLDTQYF
TRBJ2-1 | - | TRBD2 | TRBV6-4 | TGTGCCAGCAGTGACGGACCATTAGCTAGCGGGAGTTTCTACAATGAGCAGTTCTTC | CASSDGPLASGSFYNEQFF
TRBJ1-1 | - | - | TRBV19 | TGTGCCAGTAGTACCACAAGGAACACTGAAGCTTTCTTT | CASSTTRNTEAFF
TRBJ2-3 | - | - | TRBV25-1 | TGTGCCAGCCTAGCTCTAGGCACAGATACGCAGTATTTT | CASLALGTDTQYF
TRBJ2-3 | many | - | TRBV6-1 | TGTGCCAGCAGCGTCGGATTTGGCCGCGACCTGTATTTT | CASSVGFGRDLYF
TRBJ2-7 | - | - | TRBV27 | TGTGCCAGCAGTAGTGACGGAGCCGAGCAGTACTTC | CASSSDGAEQYF
TRBJ1-2 | - | - | TRBV11-2 | TGTGCCAGCAGCTTAGTTTCCAGGGAAGCCTTC | CASSLVSREAF
TRBJ1-6 | few | - | TRBV7-9 | TGTGCCAGCAGCTCGCCCACCCCAGGGGTCGGGAATTCACCCCTCCACTTT | CASSSPTPGVGNSPLHF
TRBJ2-1 | - | TRBD2 | TRBV7-2 | TGTGCCAGCAGCTTTCTAGCGGGGGGTATCCCCTCCTACAATGAGCAGTTCTTC | CASSFLAGGIPSYNEQFF
TRBJ1-5 | few | - | TRBV27 | TGTGTTAGCAGTTTGGGCAGCTATAGCAATCAGCCCCAGCATTTT | CVSSLGSYSNQPQHF
TRBJ2-2 | - | TRBD1 | TRBV12-3/TRBV12-4 | TGTGCCAGCAGTTCGACAGGGGGCCCCGGGGAGCTGTTTTTT | CASSSTGGPGELFF
TRBJ2-7 | once | - | TRBV10-3 | TGTGCCATCCAAGGGGAAGGAGTCGAGCGGTACTTC | CAIQGEGVERYF
TRBJ1-2 | few | - | TRBV7-9 | TGTGCCAGCAGCTCCTCCCTGGGTAACTATGGCTACACCTTC | CASSSSLGNYGYTF
TRBJ2-7 | few | TRBD1 | TRBV3-1 | TGTGCCAGCAGCCGACCGGGACAGGGTCGTTATGAGCAGTACTTC | CASSRPGQGRYEQYF
TRBJ1-1 | many | - | TRBV25-1 | TGTGCCTCTAGGGGATACGAGACTGAAGCTTTCTTT | CASRGYETEAFF
TRBJ2-7 | - | - | TRBV29-1 | TGCAGCGTTGAAGATCACGGGGCCACCTACGAGCAGTACTTC | CSVEDHGATYEQYF
TRBJ2-5 | many | - | TRBV28 | TGTGCCAGCAGTTTGGAAGTGGGGGCGGTGGAGACCCAGTACTTC | CASSLEVGAVETQYF
TRBJ2-5 | few | - | TRBV29-1 | TGCAGCGTTAAAACACAAGAGACCCAGTACTTC | CSVKTQETQYF